The clone carrying this TCR beta chain was counted a single time. What it recognizes is unknown. Naive CD8 isolation took CD45RO-negative cells positively selected for CCR7 and excluded terminally differentiated effector memory CD45RA+ cells. The record originates from a study of shared clonotypes between healthy human individuals. Study-wide findings and caveats: Even with large depth, rarefaction showed that sorted-subset sequencing was incomplete. Several donors had around 5.2% of their naive CD4 clonotypes in common.

The material for each subset, its genomic DNA, was split evenly across several immunoSEQ plates. TCRdb's copy holds only in-frame clones and misses some; the assay was immunoSEQ multiplex PCR. The sample consists of nearly 2 million clones, roughly 94% of them appearing once. What was sequenced was naive CD8+ T cells sorted from blood. The clonotype was recovered from a man between 18 and 29 years old in good health.

The CDR3 nucleotides are TGTGCCAGCAGGAGCGGGTCTGGCACAGATACGCAGTATTTT. As protein: CASRSGSGTDTQYF. The chain recombines TRBV7-9 with TRBJ2-3; D is possibly TRBD2 (6 bases). The CDR3 loop spans 14 amino acids. V gave up 6 bases and J gave up 1 base, with 11 bases separating them. CDR1 and CDR2 from the germline V gene are SEHNR and FQNEAQ (reference sequence).